The 3 T cell receptor beta chains listed next were all sequenced from one sample in a study of graft-versus-host responses after intestinal transplantation. Data came from immunoSEQ multiplex PCR; TCRdb stores just in-frame clones and leaves some out. The sample has some 7,000 clones, 20% to 30% seen once. This specimen was alloreactive CD4+ T cells from a mixed lymphocyte reaction culture, taken before intestinal transplant. The subset here: CFSE-low proliferating T cells sorted from roughly 6-day pre-transplant mixed lymphocyte reaction (GvH or HvG direction). These receptors all stem from a human patient who received an intestinal transplant.

This clone was counted a few times. This sequence joins TRBV9 and TRBJ2-5; tentatively, D is TRBD1 (5 bases). V was cut by 0 bases and J by 1 base, with 16 bases left in between. This CDR3 is built from 17 residues. Germline loops: CDR1 SGDLS, CDR2 YYNGEE. The CDR3 protein is CASSVGLGDLLQETQYF. The CDR3 DNA sequence: TGTGCCAGCAGCGTAGGATTAGGGGATCTCCTCCAAGAGACCCAGTACTTC.

The chain employs TRBV5-1 and TRBJ2-3; 10 nucleotides align to TRBD2. CDR1 SGHRS and CDR2 YFSETQ come from the germline V gene. The V and J ends lost 1 base and 0 bases, in that order; junction bases with no gene match: 11. This CDR3 is built from 19 residues. The CDR3 reads CASSLYTSGTSTSTDTQYF. DNA of the CDR3: TGCGCCAGCAGCTTGTATACTAGCGGGACCTCGACGAGCACAGATACGCAGTATTTT.

The rearrangement links TRBV14 to TRBJ2-5; D assignment may be TRBD1 or TRBD2 (5 bases each). The tail of the sequence fits TRBJ2-7 better, so the J call may be wrong. The CDR3 covers 14 residues. Germline CDR1 reads SGHDN; CDR2 reads FVKESK. The CDR3 loop is CASSQGGSSYEQYF. The CDR3 DNA reads TGTGCCAGCAGCCAAGGGGGGAGCTCCTACGAGCAGTACTTC.